This entry lists 20 T cell receptor beta chains sequenced from one sample in a study of T-cell memory formation after mild COVID-19. TCRdb reprocessed the 5' RACE reads via MiXCR and lists one record per CDR3 protein. This repertoire shows about 120,000 distinct CDR3 sequences, 16% found once; its top ten account for 11% to 15%. The sequenced material came from PBMCs or a T cell subset sorted from them (not recorded which). The receptors originated from an adult woman who had mild COVID-19 (a few samples of this study predate the infection). Cell type and time point are not known.

This rearrangement joins TRBV6-5 to TRBJ2-1; D is tentatively TRBD1 or TRBD2 (5 bases each). Deletions cut 5 bases from V and 3 bases from J, with 11 bases between. The CDR3 runs 14 residues. Germline V gives CDR1 MNHEY, CDR2 SVGAGI. This chain's CDR3 is CASSEGRSYNEQFF. DNA of the CDR3: TGTGCCAGCAGTGAGGGACGGAGCTACAATGAGCAGTTCTTC.

This chain joins TRBV10-3 and TRBJ1-2, with D perhaps matching TRBD1 (6 bases). Deletions cut 7 bases from V and 5 bases from J, with 17 bases between. Germline assignment: CDR1 ENHRY and CDR2 SYGVKD. The CDR3 has 14 residues. The CDR3 region has the DNA TGTGCCATCATGGGACAAGGGGGACCTTATGGCTACACCTTC. Translation gives CAIMGQGGPYGYTF.

The rearrangement uses TRBV3-1 and TRBJ1-2, with 8 positions matching TRBD1. This CDR3 spans 13 amino acids. Trimming took 3 bases from V and 4 from J; bases not matched to a gene: 1. Germline CDR1 reads LGHDT; CDR2 reads YNNKEL (reference sequence). This CDR3 reads CASSQGTGYGYTF. The CDR3 DNA reads as TGTGCCAGCAGCCAGGGGACAGGCTATGGCTACACCTTC.

Of note for this clonotype: At one boundary the junction diverges from the germline segment, which might be a read error. This chain links TRBV7-9 with TRBJ2-7; 12 bases fit TRBD2. CDR1 SEHNR and CDR2 FQNEAQ come from the germline V gene (reference sequence). This CDR3 contains 15 residues. For the CDR3, the DNA is TGTGCCAGCAGCACCACTAGCGGGAGGTCCTACGAGAAGTACTTC. It specifies CASSTTSGRSYEKYF.

The chain joins TRBV7-9 to TRBJ2-5, with D perhaps matching TRBD1 (6 bases). CDR3 size: 14 residues. The ends were cut back, 5 bases at V and 1 base at J, with 11 bases in the middle. CDR1 and CDR2 (germline): SEHNR, FQNEAQ (reference sequence). Here the CDR3 DNA reads TGTGCCAGCAGCGCGGACAGCGTCCAAGAGACCCAGTACTTC. This encodes CASSADSVQETQYF.

The chain joins TRBV29-1 to TRBJ2-7; a weak D match, TRBD1 (6 bases). This CDR3 is built from 11 residues. Germline assignment: CDR1 SQVTM and CDR2 ANQGSEA. Deletions cut 4 bases from V and 4 bases from J, with 8 bases between. The CDR3 here is CSVGTEYEQYF. The CDR3, as DNA: TGCAGCGTTGGGACAGAATACGAGCAGTACTTC.

The V call is TRBV6-1, the J call TRBJ2-2; TRBD1 might be the D (5 bases). Germline V gives CDR1 MNHNS, CDR2 SASEGT. Deletions cut 2 bases from V and 3 bases from J, with 10 bases between. The CDR3 runs 15 residues. CDR3 in DNA: TGTGCCAGCAGTGAAAAGACAGATCACACCGGGGAGCTGTTTTTT. Protein sequence: CASSEKTDHTGELFF.

J is TRBJ2-7 and V is TRBV5-4; tentatively, D is TRBD1 (5 bases). The V gene lost 1 base and the J gene lost 2 bases, with 10 bases spanning the gap. The germline V gene encodes CDR1 SGHNT and CDR2 YYREEE (reference sequence). The CDR3 contains 14 residues. The CDR3 DNA follows: TGTGCCAGCAGCTTGCAACAGGCAACCTACGAGCAGTACTTC. It encodes CASSLQQATYEQYF.

This clonotype was seen repeatedly, ten times or more. This chain joins TRBV7-9 and TRBJ2-7; D not resolved. CDR1 is SEHNR, CDR2 FQNEAQ, per germline (reference sequence). V was pared by 5 bases and J by 3 bases, with 8 bases between. This CDR3 spans 12 amino acids. The CDR3 DNA is TGTGCCAGCAGCCTTGGAGTCTACGAGCAGTACTTC. As protein: CASSLGVYEQYF. Complete variable domain (other parts from reference TRBV7-9 and TRBJ2-7): DTGVSQNPRHKITKRGQNVTFRCDPISEHNRLYWYRQTLGQGPEFLTYFQNEAQLEKSRLLSDRFSAERPKGSFSTLEIQRTEQGDSAMYLCASSLGVYEQYFGPGTRLTVT.

This clonotype was observed at least ten times. This chain joins TRBV12-3 or TRBV12-4 and TRBJ2-5, with 11 bases matching TRBD1. The V segment lost 6 bases and the J segment 14 bases; nucleotides outside the gene matches: 23. CDR3 length: 17 amino acids. This chain's CDR3 is CASSRRSGTGGIGTLYF. For the CDR3, the DNA is TGTGCCAGCAGCCGCCGATCCGGGACAGGGGGAATCGGGACTCTTTACTTC.

There are a few counts of this clonotype. This sequence joins TRBV15 and TRBJ2-7; D is undetermined. CDR1 is LNHNV, CDR2 YYDKDF, per germline (reference sequence). This CDR3 spans 11 amino acids. V was pared by 0 bases and J by 6 bases, with 3 bases between. The CDR3 here is CATSRDREQYF. CDR3 DNA sequence: TGTGCCACCAGCAGAGATCGCGAGCAGTACTTC.

This chain links TRBV4-1 with TRBJ2-7; 9 bases fit TRBD2. Germline CDR1 and CDR2: MGHRA and YSYEKL. The V and J ends lost 3 bases and 4 bases, in that order; junction bases with no gene match: 1. The CDR3 has 13 amino acids. The CDR3 loop reads CASSQREGYEQYF. The CDR3 nucleotides read TGCGCCAGCAGCCAGCGGGAGGGGTACGAGCAGTACTTC.

Regarding this clonotype: Mismatch with germline at one junction end may stem from a read error. The CDR3 is CASSPPVIAGGIF. The CDR3 DNA is TGTGCCAGCAGCCCCCCGGTAATAGCGGGGGGGATCTTC. This sequence joins TRBV12-3 or TRBV12-4 and TRBJ2-1; 11 bases fit TRBD2. CDR3 length: 13 residues.

Points on this clonotype: At one end, the junction sequence differs from germline, possibly due to a read error. This chain uses TRBV6-5 with TRBJ2-7; D perhaps matches TRBD2 (6 bases). The length of the CDR3 is 13 residues. The germline V gene has CDR1 MNHEY and CDR2 SVGAGI. The CDR3 reads CASSYRDSDEQYF. The DNA of the CDR3 is TGTGCCAGCAGTTACCGGGACTCCGACGAGCAGTACTTC.

This clonotype was found a few times. This chain uses TRBV20-1 with TRBJ2-7, with TRBD2 matching over 9 bases. The germline gives CDR1 DFQATT, CDR2 SNEGSKA (reference sequence). Trimming at V came to 3 bases and at J to 3 bases, leaving 9 bases not matched to a gene. This CDR3 spans 15 amino acids. CDR3 protein: CSARGLAGVFYEQYF. CDR3 nucleotide sequence: TGCAGTGCTAGGGGCTTAGCGGGAGTTTTCTACGAGCAGTACTTC.

This chain connects TRBV29-1 to TRBJ1-1, with D hard to call. Germline CDR1 is SQVTM and CDR2 is ANQGSEA. V was clipped by 6 bases and J by 3 bases, with 23 bases between them. The CDR3 has 16 amino acids. CDR3 nucleotides: TGCAGCGTCCTCTACAATTCGGCCAAAAGCGACACTGAAGCTTTCTTT. This gives the protein CSVLYNSAKSDTEAFF.

This clonotype came up a few times. The genes are TRBV7-3 and TRBJ2-1; D is perhaps TRBD1 or TRBD2 (6 bases each). The CDR3 spans 16 residues. V lost 1 base, J lost 3 bases, and 13 bases lay in between. In germline, CDR1 is SGHTA, CDR2 FQGTGA. The CDR3: CASSLIGGVGYNEQFF. Written as DNA, the CDR3 is TGTGCCAGCAGCTTAATCGGGGGCGTGGGCTACAATGAGCAGTTCTTC.

The V and J genes are TRBV2 and TRBJ2-3; 11 bases align to TRBD1. The germline V gene encodes CDR1 SNHLY and CDR2 FYNNEI. The ends lost 3 bases at V and 5 bases at J; junction bases unmatched: 4. The CDR3 sequence is 15 residues long. The CDR3 sequence is CASSEDRGRGDTQYF. DNA of the CDR3: TGTGCCAGCAGTGAGGACAGGGGGCGAGGAGATACGCAGTATTTT.

This clonotype was detected only a few times. This chain connects TRBV6-2 or TRBV6-3 to TRBJ2-1, with a possible D match to TRBD2 (6 bases). Germline V CDR1 and CDR2: MNHEY, SVGEGT. The CDR3 is 15 amino acids. V was clipped by 2 bases and J by 10 bases, with 18 bases between them. CDR3 loop: CASSYTGVPYEEQFF. CDR3 sequence (DNA): TGTGCCAGCAGTTACACGGGAGTCCCCTACGAGGAGCAGTTCTTC.

This clonotype was seen a few times. The chain's CDR3 is CASSFTGTSSNEQYF. In nucleotides, the CDR3 is TGTGCCAGCAGCTTCACCGGGACTAGTTCTAACGAGCAGTACTTC. This chain uses TRBV13 with TRBJ2-7; 8 bases match TRBD2. The CDR3 consists of 15 residues. With 3 bases clipped from V and 5 bases from J, the junction kept 9 bases outside the gene matches. Germline CDR1 and CDR2: PRHDT and FYEKMQ (reference sequence).